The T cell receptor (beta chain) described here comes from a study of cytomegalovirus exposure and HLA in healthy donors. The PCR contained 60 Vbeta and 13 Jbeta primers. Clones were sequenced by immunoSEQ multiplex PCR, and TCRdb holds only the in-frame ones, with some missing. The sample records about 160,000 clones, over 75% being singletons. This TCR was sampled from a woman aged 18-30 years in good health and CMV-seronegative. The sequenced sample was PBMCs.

DNA of the CDR3: TGTGCCAGCAGCTTAGCGCGCGGTTCGTCGCCCCAGCATTTT. This encodes CASSLARGSSPQHF. The chain has TRBV7-6 and TRBJ1-5; D is ambiguous. This CDR3 is 14 amino acids long. V lost 0 bases to trimming and J lost 9 bases, with 12 bases between them. Germline CDR1 SGHVS, CDR2 FNYEAQ.